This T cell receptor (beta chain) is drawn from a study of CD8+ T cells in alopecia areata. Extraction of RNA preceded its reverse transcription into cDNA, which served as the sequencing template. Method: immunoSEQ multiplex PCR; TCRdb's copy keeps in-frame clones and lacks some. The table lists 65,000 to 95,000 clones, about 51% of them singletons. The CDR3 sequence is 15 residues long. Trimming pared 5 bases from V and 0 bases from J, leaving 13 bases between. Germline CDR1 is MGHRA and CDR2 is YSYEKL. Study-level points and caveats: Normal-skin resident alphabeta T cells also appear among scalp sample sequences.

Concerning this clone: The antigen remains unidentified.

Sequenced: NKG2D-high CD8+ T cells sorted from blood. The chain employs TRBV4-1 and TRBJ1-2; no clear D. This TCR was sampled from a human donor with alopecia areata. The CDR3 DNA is TGCGCCAGCAGCGGATGGTCTAGACCTAACTATGGCTACACCTTC. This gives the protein CASSGWSRPNYGYTF.